The next 17 T cell receptor beta chains were all read from a single sample in a study of early T cells in non-severe SARS-CoV-2 infection. One entry per CDR3 protein results from TCRdb running MiXCR on the 5' RACE reads. Of over 60,000 distinct CDR3 sequences listed, around 9.1% are singletons. The starting material was whole blood, obtained at baseline. All receptors derive from an adult who was a healthcare worker with PCR-confirmed SARS-CoV-2 infection or an uninfected control (not recorded which).

This clonotype was observed many times. The V and J genes are TRBV15 and TRBJ1-2, with D perhaps TRBD1 (5 bases). Trimming removed 0 bases at V and 2 bases at J, with 10 bases between. The CDR3 consists of 15 residues. CDR1 and CDR2 from the germline V gene are LNHNV and YYDKDF (reference sequence). CDR3 bases: TGTGCCACCAGCAGAGAAACGGAGGGGAACTATGGCTACACCTTC. This encodes CATSRETEGNYGYTF.

This clonotype was detected many times. The chain combines TRBV27 with TRBJ2-3; 7 bases agree with TRBD2. The CDR3 consists of 14 residues. The V gene end was trimmed by 3 bases and the J gene end by 5 bases; junction bases not matched to a gene: 5. From germline, CDR1 is MNHEY and CDR2 SMNVEV (reference sequence). The CDR3: CASSFGLVRDTQYF. CDR3 sequence (DNA): TGTGCCAGCAGTTTCGGACTAGTACGAGATACGCAGTATTTT.

The chain uses TRBV6-1 and TRBJ2-2; D call uncertain. V shed 4 bases and J shed 5 bases, with 8 bases lying between them. Germline CDR1 and CDR2: MNHNS and SASEGT. The CDR3 consists of 13 residues. The CDR3 is CASSVVQTGELFF. The DNA for the CDR3 is TGTGCCAGCAGTGTGGTTCAAACCGGGGAGCTGTTTTTT.

In its sample, this clonotype was seen many times. The V and J genes are TRBV20-1 and TRBJ1-1; 9 bases line up with TRBD1. Germline V lookup: CDR1 DFQATT, CDR2 SNEGSKA (reference sequence). V shed 2 bases, J shed 8 bases, and the junction held 6 bases outside the gene matches. This CDR3 has 13 residues. DNA of the CDR3: TGCAGTGCTAGAACAGGGGGCGGTGTGGAAGCTTTCTTT. Amino acids: CSARTGGGVEAFF.

The V gene is TRBV7-9, the J gene TRBJ1-4, with D maybe TRBD1 (5 bases). The CDR3 sequence is 18 residues long. With 3 bases removed from V and 2 bases from J, the gap between germline ends came to 19 bases. Germline-derived CDR1 and CDR2 are SEHNR and FQNEAQ (reference sequence). In DNA form, the CDR3 reads TGTGCCAGCAGCTTTATCCGAGGGGCCTCTCTGACTAATGAAAAACTGTTTTTT. Its protein product is CASSFIRGASLTNEKLFF.

This clonotype was seen ten or more times. The chain links TRBV7-8 to TRBJ2-2, with 8 bases matching TRBD1. V was pared by 0 bases and J by 5 bases, with 5 bases of the junction left unmatched. This CDR3 spans 16 amino acids. Germline V gene data show CDR1 as SGHVS and CDR2 as FQNEAQ. The CDR3, as DNA: TGTGCCAGCAGCTTAGCGACAGGGGAGTGGACCGGGGAGCTGTTTTTT. Translation gives CASSLATGEWTGELFF. The complete variable domain, with remaining parts taken from reference TRBV7-8 and TRBJ2-2, reads GAGVSQSPRYKVAKRGQDVALRCDPISGHVSLFWYQQALGQGPEFLTYFQNEAQLDKSGLPSDRFFAERPEGSVSTLKIQRTQQEDSAVYLCASSLATGEWTGELFFGEGSRLTVL.

This clonotype was found many times. This chain uses TRBV20-1 with TRBJ2-3; the D is unclear. The CDR3 runs to 15 residues. Germline CDR1 reads DFQATT; CDR2 reads SNEGSKA (reference sequence). The V end was cut by 5 bases, the J end by 6 bases, with 21 bases between. The CDR3 DNA follows: TGCAGTGCTCCCACCCCTAGAGATTCATGGGATACGCAGTATTTT. Translation: CSAPTPRDSWDTQYF.

This clonotype was counted at least ten times. The chain couples TRBV6-1 to TRBJ2-4; 8 bases fit TRBD2. The V gene end was trimmed by 2 bases and the J gene end by 0 bases; junction bases not matched to a gene: 3. Germline V gives CDR1 MNHNS, CDR2 SASEGT. The length of the CDR3 is 16 residues. CDR3: CASSEWAGGAKNIQYF. CDR3 coding DNA: TGTGCCAGCAGTGAATGGGCGGGGGGAGCCAAAAACATTCAGTACTTC.

This clonotype was observed at least ten times. The chain has TRBV5-1 and TRBJ1-1, with TRBD1 matching over 9 bases. The CDR3 has 14 amino acids. CDR1 is SGHRS and CDR2 is YFSETQ in the germline V gene. J was trimmed by 5 bases and V by 1 base; bases with no gene match: 3. The CDR3 region is CASSLYGTGTEAFF. CDR3 sequence (DNA): TGCGCCAGCAGCTTGTACGGGACAGGGACTGAAGCTTTCTTT.

This clonotype has a handful of counts. The DNA of the CDR3 is TGTGCCAGCAGCCAAGTTGGGCAAGGGGACGAGCAGTACTTC. It encodes CASSQVGQGDEQYF. The chain combines TRBV4-2 with TRBJ2-7, with D maybe TRBD1 (5 bases). V lost 1 base and J 5 bases, leaving 12 bases between the germline ends. Germline CDR1 and CDR2: LGHNA and YNFKEQ. CDR3 length equals 14 residues.

This sequence joins TRBV5-4 and TRBJ2-7; D tentatively reads TRBD1 or TRBD2 (6 bases each). Germline V gives CDR1 SGHNT, CDR2 YYREEE (reference sequence). The CDR3 covers 13 residues. Deletions cut 6 bases from V and 7 bases from J, with 17 bases between. The CDR3 coding sequence is TGTGCCAGCAACGGGGGCGCTGCTCAAGAGCAGTACTTC. This codes for CASNGGAAQEQYF.

This clonotype came up many times. The junction departs from germline at one end; a sequencing error may be responsible. This chain uses TRBV2 with TRBJ2-3, with 8 bases fitting TRBD1. The V gene's germline CDR1 is SNHLY and CDR2 FYNNEI. The CDR3 spans 15 residues. CDR3 nucleotide sequence: TGTGCCAGCAGCGAAGACAGGGGCCAAACAGATACGCAGTATTTT. Amino acid sequence: CASSEDRGQTDTQYF.

The V gene is TRBV6-1, the J gene TRBJ2-3; D is undetermined. V was pared by 1 base and J by 7 bases, with 6 bases between. CDR3 size: 12 residues. CDR1 is MNHNS, CDR2 SASEGT, per germline. The CDR3 DNA is TGTGCCAGCAGTGAAGTCGTACATACGCAGTATTTT. This translates into CASSEVVHTQYF.

V usage is TRBV19 and J usage is TRBJ2-7; 8 nucleotides align to TRBD1. The CDR3 has 15 residues. CDR1 is LNHDA, CDR2 SQIVND, per germline (reference sequence). J gave up 0 bases and V 6 bases, and 7 bases lay outside the gene matches. The CDR3 loop is CASSSGTGSSYEQYF. The DNA of the CDR3 is TGTGCCAGTAGCTCCGGGACAGGTAGCTCCTACGAGCAGTACTTC.

This clonotype was recorded a few times. The rearrangement links TRBV6-2 or TRBV6-3 to TRBJ2-1; 10 bases map to TRBD2. The CDR3 is made up of 17 amino acids. In germline, CDR1 is MNHEY, CDR2 SVGEGT. V trimming: 2 bases; J trimming: 3 bases; junction bases outside the gene matches: 7. In DNA, the CDR3 is TGTGCCAGCAGTTACAATCCTAGCGGGGGTCACTACAATGAGCAGTTCTTC. Protein product: CASSYNPSGGHYNEQFF.

This clonotype appeared a few times. V and J are TRBV30 and TRBJ1-2; perhaps TRBD1 as D (6 bases). CDR3 length: 13 residues. The V gene lost 8 bases and the J gene lost 2 bases, with 15 bases spanning the gap. Germline assignment: CDR1 GTSNPN and CDR2 SVGIG (reference sequence). CDR3 amino acids: CAGATTGNYGYTF. CDR3 bases: TGTGCCGGAGCAACCACAGGGAACTATGGCTACACCTTC.

The genes are TRBV7-2 and TRBJ2-5; TRBD2 aligns across 11 bases. J gave up 1 base and V 0 bases, and 7 bases lay outside the gene matches. The V gene's germline CDR1 is SGHTA and CDR2 FQGNSA. CDR3 length: 18 amino acids. Written as DNA, the CDR3 is TGTGCCAGCAGCTTAGCGTGGGGGCTAGCGGGGGGCCAAGAGACCCAGTACTTC. Its translation is CASSLAWGLAGGQETQYF.